The next 17 T cell receptor beta chains were all read from a single sample in a study of response to subunit inactivated influenza vaccine. TCRdb re-analysed the RT-PCR reads in MiXCR, keeping a single row per CDR3 protein. The table has 280,000 or so distinct CDR3 sequences, 20% to 25% seen once. This specimen consisted of PBMCs from blood, obtained 21 months after vaccination. All receptors derive from a man between 50 and 69 years old who received an inactivated influenza vaccine.

V is TRBV7-6 and J is TRBJ1-1, with D possibly TRBD1 on 5 matching bases. This CDR3 comprises 15 residues. Germline V gene sequence: CDR1 SGHVS, CDR2 FNYEAQ. Trimming shortened V by 5 bases and J by 4 bases, and 17 bases separated the two germline ends. This CDR3 reads CASSPQSGAGTEAFF. DNA for the CDR3: TGTGCCAGCAGCCCCCAGTCCGGGGCTGGCACTGAAGCTTTCTTT. The full variable domain, rest sourced from reference TRBV7-6 and TRBJ1-1, is GAGVSQSPRYKVTKRGQDVALRCDPISGHVSLYWYRQALGQGPEFLTYFNYEAQQDKSGLPNDRFSAERPEGSISTLTIQRTEQRDSAMYRCASSPQSGAGTEAFFGQGTRLTVV.

This clonotype has only one observation. V is TRBV6-5 and J is TRBJ1-4; D is undetermined. The CDR3 covers 15 residues. V lost 0 bases to trimming and J lost 8 bases, with 13 bases between them. Germline V lookup: CDR1 MNHEY, CDR2 SVGAGI. CDR3 DNA: TGTGCCAGCAGTTACTCGGCCACTATGGGAGAAAAACTGTTTTTT. It translates to CASSYSATMGEKLFF.

V is TRBV7-6 and J is TRBJ2-4; 9 bases align to TRBD2. The CDR3 contains 15 residues. V lost 2 bases and J lost 7; bases outside the gene matches: 6. CDR1 is SGHVS and CDR2 is FNYEAQ in the germline V gene. The CDR3 DNA reads TGTGCCAGCAGCTTAATTAGCGGGAGAATGAACATTCAGTACTTC. This encodes CASSLISGRMNIQYF. The full variable domain, in which reference TRBV7-6 and TRBJ2-4 provide the parts outside the CDR3, is GAGVSQSPRYKVTKRGQDVALRCDPISGHVSLYWYRQALGQGPEFLTYFNYEAQQDKSGLPNDRFSAERPEGSISTLTIQRTEQRDSAMYRCASSLISGRMNIQYFGAGTRLSVL.

The CDR3: CASSYGAGGRQEQFF. The DNA for the CDR3 is TGTGCCAGCAGTTACGGAGCGGGGGGGCGCCAGGAGCAGTTCTTC. The V and J genes are TRBV6-5 and TRBJ2-1; the match to TRBD2 covers 10 bases. The CDR3 loop spans 15 amino acids. The germline gives CDR1 MNHEY, CDR2 SVGAGI. With 2 bases clipped from V and 10 bases from J, the junction kept 8 bases outside the gene matches.

The DNA of the CDR3 is TGTGCCAGCAGTGACAGCTACGGCAATCAGCCCCAGCATTTT. The encoded protein is CASSDSYGNQPQHF. V and J are TRBV12-3 or TRBV12-4 and TRBJ1-5, with a weak D call TRBD1 (5 bases). V lost 5 bases, J lost 2 bases, and 10 bases lay in between. The CDR3 loop spans 14 amino acids.

This clonotype has just a few counts. The chain recombines TRBV5-5 with TRBJ2-3, with TRBD2 matching 11 bases. V was clipped by 2 bases and J by 6 bases; unmatched bases: 5. The CDR3 length is 15 residues. Germline lookup yields CDR1 SGHKS and CDR2 YYEKEE (reference sequence). The CDR3 sequence is CASSLVSGGADTQYF. As DNA, the CDR3 is TGTGCCAGCAGCTTAGTTAGCGGGGGGGCGGATACGCAGTATTTT. The whole variable domain, filled in from reference TRBV5-5 and TRBJ2-3, reads DAGVTQSPTHLIKTRGQQVTLRCSPISGHKSVSWYQQVLGQGPQFIFQYYEKEERGRGNFPDRFSARQFPNYSSELNVNALLLGDSALYLCASSLVSGGADTQYFGPGTRLTVL.

The rearrangement joins TRBV6-2 or TRBV6-3 to TRBJ2-1; TRBD2 matches 11 bases. CDR1 MNHEY and CDR2 SVGEGT come from the germline V gene. The CDR3 runs 16 residues. V lost 6 bases to trimming and J lost 3 bases; unmatched junction nucleotides: 7. The CDR3 DNA reads TGTGCCAGCAGCCTTGCTAGCGGGGGGTTCTACAATGAGCAGTTCTTC. Encoded protein: CASSLASGGFYNEQFF.

This clonotype was seen many times. This rearrangement joins TRBV5-5 to TRBJ2-2; D might be TRBD1 or TRBD2, each matching 5 bases. There are 15 residues in the CDR3. V was clipped by 6 bases and J by 4 bases, with 16 bases between them. Germline V gives CDR1 SGHKS, CDR2 YYEKEE (reference sequence). CDR3 protein: CASNPLQGPTGELFF. CDR3 DNA: TGTGCCAGCAACCCACTTCAGGGACCCACCGGGGAGCTGTTTTTT.

This clonotype was seen only a few times. The chain joins TRBV7-2 to TRBJ1-2; tentative D call: TRBD1 (5 bases). This CDR3 contains 13 residues. Trimming stripped 3 bases from V and 8 bases from J, with 13 bases between. Looked up from germline, CDR1 is SGHTA and CDR2 is FQGNSA. CDR3 amino acids: CASSFGGIYGYTF. The CDR3 DNA reads as TGTGCCAGCAGCTTTGGGGGGATATACGGCTACACCTTC.

The chain recombines TRBV20-1 with TRBJ2-3; 13 bases align to TRBD2. The V gene end was trimmed by 0 bases and the J gene end by 0 bases; junction bases not matched to a gene: 0. The CDR3 runs to 16 residues. In germline, CDR1 is DFQATT, CDR2 SNEGSKA (reference sequence). In DNA, the CDR3 is TGCAGTGCTAGAGAGGGACTAGCGGGGAGCACAGATACGCAGTATTTT. Translated: CSAREGLAGSTDTQYF.

The V and J genes are TRBV4-1 and TRBJ1-2; no clear D. The V and J ends lost 1 base and 4 bases respectively, with 13 bases between them. Germline CDR1 MGHRA, CDR2 YSYEKL. The length of the CDR3 is 15 residues. The DNA of the CDR3 is TGCGCCAGCAGCCAAGGTCCCGGTTCGTCCTATGGCTACACCTTC. Its protein is CASSQGPGSSYGYTF.

The chain is built from TRBV6-2 or TRBV6-3 and TRBJ2-2; TRBD2 aligns across 10 bases. Trimming took 7 bases from V and 5 from J; bases not matched to a gene: 10. This CDR3 has 16 amino acids. Germline V gives CDR1 MNHEY, CDR2 SVGEGT. CDR3 coding DNA: TGTGCCAGCACGACGGGGGGACTAGCGCGTACCGGGGAGCTGTTTTTT. Protein: CASTTGGLARTGELFF.

This clonotype occurred many times. The chain couples TRBV10-3 to TRBJ1-5; perhaps TRBD1 as D (5 bases). V lost 0 bases and J lost 6, with 12 bases in between. Germline CDR1 is ENHRY and CDR2 is SYGVKD. The CDR3 sequence is 15 residues long. The DNA of the CDR3 is TGTGCCATCAGTGAGTCAAAGGGGTGGACTCAGCCCCAGCATTTT. This sequence encodes CAISESKGWTQPQHF.

This chain links TRBV12-3 or TRBV12-4 with TRBJ2-5; D is perhaps TRBD1 (5 bases). V lost 4 bases, J lost 3 bases, and 15 bases lay in between. The CDR3 is made up of 15 amino acids. CDR3 DNA sequence: TGTGCCAGCAGTTACGGACATCGTAGTAAAGAGACCCAGTACTTC. Translating gives CASSYGHRSKETQYF.

This clonotype was picked up a small number of times. V gene TRBV25-1 combines with J gene TRBJ2-7, with 8 positions matching TRBD2. V shed 5 bases, J shed 5 bases, and the junction held 14 bases outside the gene matches. The CDR3 is made up of 16 amino acids. Germline V gene sequence: CDR1 MGHDK, CDR2 SYGVNS. CDR3 amino acids: CASSLTLSGMAHEQYF. As DNA, the CDR3 is TGTGCCAGCAGTCTTACCCTTAGCGGGATGGCCCACGAGCAGTACTTC.

V and J are TRBV6-5 and TRBJ1-1; 12 bases are a match to TRBD1. Germline loops: CDR1 MNHEY, CDR2 SVGAGI. The CDR3 runs 16 residues. Losses at the gene ends were 5 bases for V and 10 bases for J; bases not matched to a gene: 14. CDR3 residues: CASSNRDRGQGGVAFF. The CDR3 nucleotides are TGTGCCAGCAGTAACCGGGACAGGGGGCAGGGAGGGGTAGCTTTCTTT.

V gene TRBV27 combines with J gene TRBJ1-1; TRBD1 might be the D (6 bases). With 6 bases removed from V and 1 base from J, the gap between germline ends came to 15 bases. The CDR3 is 15 residues long. Germline assignment: CDR1 MNHEY and CDR2 SMNVEV (reference sequence). CDR3 protein: CASRRRQAPNTEAFF. The CDR3 nucleotides read TGTGCCAGCAGGAGACGACAGGCGCCGAACACTGAAGCTTTCTTT.